This TCR beta chain came from a study of blood T cell repertoires in COVID-19. The overall study: The samples span acute and convalescent COVID-19 from the United States, Italy and Spain. The analysed material was cDNA or gDNA that came from T cells, B-cell-depleted T cells, or PBMCs.

This CDR3 has 13 residues. The V gene's germline CDR1 is GTSNPN and CDR2 SVGIG (reference sequence). V shed 5 bases, J shed 11 bases, and the junction held 10 bases outside the gene matches. In the study's own analysis: Cell counts per sample came from amplifying reference gene primers. Only in-frame clones appear in the TCRdb table, and some are missing; sequencing was by immunoSEQ multiplex PCR. That table is the source of V, J and clone size, and D and trimming were worked out from the DNA. Of tens of thousands of clones in the sample, approximately 86% were seen once. The sample taken for sequencing was peripheral blood. The chain couples TRBV30 to TRBJ1-1; 11 bases align to TRBD1. The sequence derives from a human donor in a cohort sampled during active COVID-19. The donor label of this sample is uncertain. In nucleotides, the CDR3 is TGTGCCTGGGGACAGGGGGCAGTGGAGGAGGCTTTCTTT. It specifies CAWGQGAVEEAFF.